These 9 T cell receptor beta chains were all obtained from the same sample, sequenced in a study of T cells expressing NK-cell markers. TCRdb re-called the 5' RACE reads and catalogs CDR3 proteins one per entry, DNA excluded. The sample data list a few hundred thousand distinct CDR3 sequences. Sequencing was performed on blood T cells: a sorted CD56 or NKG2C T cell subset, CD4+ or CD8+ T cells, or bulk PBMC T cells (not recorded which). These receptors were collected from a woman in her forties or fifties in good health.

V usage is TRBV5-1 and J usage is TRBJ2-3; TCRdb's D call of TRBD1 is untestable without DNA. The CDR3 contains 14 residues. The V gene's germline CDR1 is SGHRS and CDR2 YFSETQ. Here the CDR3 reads CASSPLTRADTQYF.

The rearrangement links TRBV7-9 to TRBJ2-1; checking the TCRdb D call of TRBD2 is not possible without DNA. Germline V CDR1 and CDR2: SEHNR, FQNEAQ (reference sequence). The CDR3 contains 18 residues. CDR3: CASVRKTASGRTYNEQFF.

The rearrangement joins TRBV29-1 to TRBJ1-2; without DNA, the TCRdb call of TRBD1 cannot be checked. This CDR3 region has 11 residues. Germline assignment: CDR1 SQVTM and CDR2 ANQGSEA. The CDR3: CSVRQGYGYTF.

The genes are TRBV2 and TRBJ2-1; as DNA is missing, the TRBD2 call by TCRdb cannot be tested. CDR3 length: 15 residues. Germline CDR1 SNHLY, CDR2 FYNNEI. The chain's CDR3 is CASRKQRETYNEQFF. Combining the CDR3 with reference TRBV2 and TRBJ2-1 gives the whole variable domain EPEVTQTPSHQVTQMGQEVILRCVPISNHLYFYWYRQILGQKVEFLVSFYNNEISEKSEIFDDQFSVERPDGSNFTLKIRSTKLEDSAMYFCASRKQRETYNEQFFGPGTRLTVL.

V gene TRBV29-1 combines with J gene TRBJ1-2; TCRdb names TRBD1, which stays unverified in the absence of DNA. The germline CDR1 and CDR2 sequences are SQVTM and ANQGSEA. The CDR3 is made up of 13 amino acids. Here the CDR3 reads CSVVTGGGSGYTF.

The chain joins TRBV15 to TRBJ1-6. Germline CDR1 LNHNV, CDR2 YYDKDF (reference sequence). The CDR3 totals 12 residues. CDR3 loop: CATSRPSSPLHF.

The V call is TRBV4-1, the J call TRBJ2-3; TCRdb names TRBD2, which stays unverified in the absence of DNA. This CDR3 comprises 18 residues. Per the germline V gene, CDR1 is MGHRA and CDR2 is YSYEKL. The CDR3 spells CASSPYPTAGASTDTQYF.

This CDR3 reads CASSFGTGDLRQFF. The genes are TRBV5-1 and TRBJ2-1; TCRdb names TRBD1, which stays unverified in the absence of DNA. From germline, CDR1 is SGHRS and CDR2 YFSETQ. This CDR3 is built from 14 residues. Full variable domain (outside the CDR3, taken from reference TRBV5-1 and TRBJ2-1): KAGVTQTPRYLIKTRGQQVTLSCSPISGHRSVSWYQQTPGQGLQFLFEYFSETQRNKGNFPGRFSGRQFSNSRSEMNVSTLELGDSALYLCASSFGTGDLRQFFGPGTRLTVL.

The CDR3 reads CSVRSASYNEQFF. This chain connects TRBV29-1 to TRBJ2-1. This CDR3 comprises 13 residues. In germline, CDR1 is SQVTM, CDR2 ANQGSEA.